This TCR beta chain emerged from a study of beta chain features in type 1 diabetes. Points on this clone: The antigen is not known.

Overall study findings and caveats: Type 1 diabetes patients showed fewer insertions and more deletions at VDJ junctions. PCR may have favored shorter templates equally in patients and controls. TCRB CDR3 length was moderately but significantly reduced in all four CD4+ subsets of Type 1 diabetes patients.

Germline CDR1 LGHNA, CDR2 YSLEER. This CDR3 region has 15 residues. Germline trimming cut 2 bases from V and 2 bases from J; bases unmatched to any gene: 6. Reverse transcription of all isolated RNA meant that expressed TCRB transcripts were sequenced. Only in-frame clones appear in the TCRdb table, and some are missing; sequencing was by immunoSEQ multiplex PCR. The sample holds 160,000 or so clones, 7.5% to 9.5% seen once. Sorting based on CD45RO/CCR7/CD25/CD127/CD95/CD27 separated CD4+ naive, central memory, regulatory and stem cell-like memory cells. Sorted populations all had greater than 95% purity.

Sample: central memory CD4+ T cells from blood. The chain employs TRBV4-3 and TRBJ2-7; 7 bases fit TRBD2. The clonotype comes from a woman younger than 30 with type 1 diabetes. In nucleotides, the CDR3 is TGCGCCAGCAGCCAAACCCGACTAGCCCCCTACGAGCAGTACTTC. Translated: CASSQTRLAPYEQYF.